Following are 8 T cell receptor beta chains from one sample sequenced in a study of blood T cell repertoires in COVID-19. Assay used: immunoSEQ multiplex PCR; TCRdb lists only in-frame clones, some missing. The data contain 250,000 to 300,000 clones, 83% of them singletons. The sample comprised peripheral blood. These receptors originate from a man older than 75 with acute or convalescent COVID-19.

This chain joins TRBV12-3 or TRBV12-4 and TRBJ1-2, with a tentative D call TRBD1 (6 bases). V lost 5 bases and J lost 1, with 8 bases in between. The CDR3 consists of 13 residues. The CDR3 DNA reads as TGTGCCAGCAGTCGGGACATTAACTATGGCTACACCTTC. This translates into CASSRDINYGYTF.

V is TRBV27 and J is TRBJ2-2, with 10 bases that match TRBD1. CDR1 and CDR2 (germline): MNHEY, SMNVEV (reference sequence). V was clipped by 4 bases and J by 6 bases; unmatched bases: 8. The CDR3 covers 16 residues. The CDR3 here is CASSSSGTGVAGELFF. CDR3 coding DNA: TGTGCCAGCAGTTCATCTGGGACAGGGGTGGCCGGGGAGCTGTTTTTT.

V is TRBV24-1 and J is TRBJ2-1; 10 nucleotides match TRBD2. Trimming at V came to 7 bases and at J to 12 bases, leaving 11 bases not matched to a gene. This CDR3 comprises 14 residues. CDR1 and CDR2 (germline): KGHDR, SFDVKD. DNA for the CDR3: TGTGCCACCAGCGACGGGAGCGGGAGGGCAGCGCAGTTCTTC. Translated, it gives CATSDGSGRAAQFF.

This chain links TRBV6-2 or TRBV6-3 with TRBJ1-4, with D possibly being TRBD1 (6 bases). Germline values: CDR1 MNHEY, CDR2 SVGEGT. The CDR3 is 15 amino acids. V lost 6 bases and J 8 bases, leaving 19 bases between the germline ends. DNA of the CDR3: TGTGCCAGCAGCCGCCCCGGGGGGCATCGGGAAAAACTGTTTTTT. This codes for CASSRPGGHREKLFF.

The CDR3 reads CASKERASYNEQFF. The CDR3 nucleotides are TGTGCCAGTAAGGAGCGGGCCTCCTACAATGAGCAGTTCTTC. The rearrangement links TRBV19 to TRBJ2-1; maybe TRBD2 (6 bases). Germline loops: CDR1 LNHDA, CDR2 SQIVND (reference sequence). V lost 7 bases to trimming and J lost 0 bases, with 10 bases between them. CDR3 length: 14 amino acids.

This sequence joins TRBV12-5 and TRBJ2-5; 7 bases line up with TRBD1. The germline gives CDR1 LGHNT, CDR2 FRNRAP. V lost 5 bases to trimming and J lost 2 bases; unmatched junction nucleotides: 14. The CDR3 length is 17 residues. CDR3 sequence (DNA): TGTGCTAGTGGTACCGGACAGGCCTCCCTGGGACAAGAGACCCAGTACTTC. It is translated as CASGTGQASLGQETQYF.

This clone was detected ten times or more. The V and J genes are TRBV5-5 and TRBJ2-1; 8 positions agree with TRBD2. Germline CDR1 reads SGHKS; CDR2 reads YYEKEE (reference sequence). V was pared by 0 bases and J by 3 bases, with 5 bases of the junction left unmatched. The CDR3 loop spans 16 amino acids. Written as DNA, the CDR3 is TGTGCCAGCAGCTTGGATGCGGGAGGAGTCTACAATGAGCAGTTCTTC. It yields the protein CASSLDAGGVYNEQFF.

The rearrangement uses TRBV7-3 and TRBJ2-2; 8 bases match TRBD1. The germline CDR1 and CDR2 sequences are SGHTA and FQGTGA. After removal of 2 bases from V and 3 bases from J, the junction contained 8 bases not matched to a gene. CDR3 length: 17 amino acids. As DNA, the CDR3 is TGTGCCAGCAGCTTATTGGGTGGCAGGGGGCACACCGGGGAGCTGTTTTTT. This translates into CASSLLGGRGHTGELFF.